One and the same sample provided the 30 T cell receptor beta chains below, sequenced in a study of shared clonotypes between healthy human individuals. The repertoire was sequenced with immunoSEQ multiplex PCR; TCRdb's copy has only in-frame clones and lacks some. Among 450,000 or so clones listed, 75% to 80% were seen once. Sequencing used PBMCs. These receptors were collected from a middle-aged woman in good health. Some clones in this sample may be carry-over from other donors' samples.

To note about this clone: A much larger clone differs by one base, so this may be a read error. The chain uses TRBV10-3 and TRBJ1-1, with D hard to call. Germline CDR1 ENHRY, CDR2 SYGVKD. V was trimmed by 5 bases and J by 0 bases, leaving 7 bases between them. This CDR3 spans 13 amino acids. The CDR3 sequence: CAISLEVNTEAFF. CDR3 coding DNA: TGTGCCATCAGTCTGGAGGTGAACACTGAAGCTTTCTTT.

A few counts support this clone. J is TRBJ2-7 and V is TRBV28; D ambiguous. Looked up from germline, CDR1 is MDHEN and CDR2 is SYDVKM. The germline V and J ends were trimmed by 3 bases and 7 bases, with 22 bases remaining between them. The CDR3 contains 16 residues. The CDR3 protein is CASSLFGATRYGEQYF. Written as DNA, the CDR3 is TGTGCCAGCAGTTTGTTCGGCGCCACCCGGTATGGGGAGCAGTACTTC.

The chain couples TRBV2 to TRBJ2-7, with 7 bases identical to TRBD1. Germline V gene lookup returns CDR1 SNHLY and CDR2 FYNNEI. Losses at the gene ends were 9 bases for V and 3 bases for J; bases not matched to a gene: 5. The CDR3 runs 12 residues. CDR3 nucleotide sequence: TGTGCCAGTAGGGACAGCTTCTACGAGCAGTACTTC. Translating gives CASRDSFYEQYF.

The chain uses TRBV9 and TRBJ1-5; TRBD1 is a possible D gene (5 bases). This CDR3 has 12 amino acids. Trimming cost V 10 bases and J 6 bases, with 14 bases left between them. Germline assignment: CDR1 SGDLS and CDR2 YYNGEE. Here the CDR3 reads CAPGGIGQPQHF. The CDR3 nucleotides are TGTGCCCCCGGGGGGATCGGTCAGCCCCAGCATTTT.

The chain combines TRBV5-1 with TRBJ2-5; D gene uncertain. Deletions cut 4 bases from V and 5 bases from J, with 15 bases between. Germline CDR1 is SGHRS and CDR2 is YFSETQ. This CDR3 region has 14 residues. CDR3 nucleotide sequence: TGCGCCAGCAGCAGGAGCCCCCCGGAGGAGACCCAGTACTTC. It is translated as CASSRSPPEETQYF.

The chain has TRBV5-8 and TRBJ2-5; unclear D gene. Germline V lookup: CDR1 SGHTS, CDR2 YDEGEE. Trimming took 4 bases from V and 2 from J, leaving 15 bases between them. The CDR3 extends over 15 amino acids. The CDR3 loop is CASSALGRVQETQYF. As DNA, the CDR3 is TGTGCCAGCAGCGCACTTGGGCGTGTTCAAGAGACCCAGTACTTC. Drawing the rest from reference TRBV5-8 and TRBJ2-5, the complete variable domain is EAGVTQSPTHLIKTRGQQATLRCSPISGHTSVYWYQQALGLGLQFLLWYDEGEERNRGNFPPRFSGRQFPNYSSELNVNALELEDSALYLCASSALGRVQETQYFGPGTRLLVL.

V is TRBV5-1 and J is TRBJ2-7; 11 bases line up with TRBD2. The V gene end was trimmed by 5 bases and the J gene end by 4 bases; junction bases not matched to a gene: 5. Germline CDR1 and CDR2: SGHRS and YFSETQ. The CDR3 contains 14 residues. The CDR3 DNA follows: TGCGCCAGCAGGAAACTAGCGGGGGCATACGAGCAGTACTTC. Its translation: CASRKLAGAYEQYF.

The rearrangement joins TRBV7-3 to TRBJ2-1, with TRBD2 matching over 9 bases. The V segment lost 5 bases and the J segment 5 bases; nucleotides outside the gene matches: 7. CDR1 and CDR2 (germline): SGHTA, FQGTGA. There are 15 residues in the CDR3. CDR3 residues: CASSGSGLAHNEQFF. The CDR3 bases are TGTGCCAGCAGCGGTTCGGGACTAGCACACAATGAGCAGTTCTTC.

The V gene is TRBV2, the J gene TRBJ2-1; perhaps D is TRBD1 or TRBD2 (5 bases each). CDR3 size: 13 residues. V lost 3 bases, J lost 4 bases, and 7 bases lay in between. Germline lookup yields CDR1 SNHLY and CDR2 FYNNEI. Written as DNA, the CDR3 is TGTGCCAGCAGTGAGAGGGGTTACAATGAGCAGTTCTTC. The encoded protein is CASSERGYNEQFF.

As to this clone: One end of the junction is discordant with germline, which a read error may explain. The CDR3: CAGSLGGVEKLFF. The CDR3 DNA reads as TGTGCCGGCAGCTTAGGAGGAGTAGAGAAGCTGTTTTTT. The chain joins TRBV7-7 to TRBJ2-2, with D possibly TRBD2 on 5 matching bases. There are 13 residues in the CDR3. CDR1 is SSHAT and CDR2 is FNYEAQ in the germline V gene (reference sequence).

The chain couples TRBV7-2 to TRBJ1-5, with a possible D match to TRBD1 (5 bases). Germline values: CDR1 SGHTA, CDR2 FQGNSA. The CDR3 has 15 residues. The V end was cut by 0 bases, the J end by 3 bases, with 9 bases between. DNA for the CDR3: TGTGCCAGCAGCTTAGCTGTCAGGGCCAATCAGCCCCAGCATTTT. This codes for CASSLAVRANQPQHF.

This clone was found once. The chain joins TRBV5-1 to TRBJ2-2; 9 nucleotides agree with TRBD2. Per germline, CDR1 SGHRS and CDR2 YFSETQ. The CDR3 covers 18 residues. The V and J ends lost 2 bases and 1 base, in that order; junction bases with no gene match: 9. CDR3 in DNA: TGCGCCAGCAGCTTAGATGGTAGCGGGAGTGGGAACACCGGGGAGCTGTTTTTT. This codes for CASSLDGSGSGNTGELFF.

The V and J genes are TRBV10-3 and TRBJ2-7; D might be TRBD1 (6 bases). The CDR3 is made up of 14 amino acids. Trimming took off 3 bases at V and 3 bases at J, with 12 bases between the two ends. Germline CDR1 reads ENHRY; CDR2 reads SYGVKD. DNA of the CDR3: TGTGCCATCAGTGATCGGACAGAGAGCTACGAGCAGTACTTC. This translates into CAISDRTESYEQYF.

This sequence joins TRBV19 and TRBJ2-1; perhaps TRBD1 as D (6 bases). Trimming cost V 5 bases and J 8 bases, with 19 bases left between them. Germline V gene sequence: CDR1 LNHDA, CDR2 SQIVND (reference sequence). The CDR3 sequence is 15 residues long. The CDR3 is CASSPRTDYGDEQFF. The CDR3 bases are TGTGCCAGTAGTCCGCGGACAGATTATGGGGATGAGCAGTTCTTC.

In regard to this clone: Other DNA variants within this sample encode the same CDR3. V and J are TRBV5-4 and TRBJ1-2; a possible D gene is TRBD1 (6 bases). Germline lookup yields CDR1 SGHNT and CDR2 YYREEE (reference sequence). There are 14 residues in the CDR3. Trimming took 4 bases from V and 2 from J, leaving 12 bases between them. In nucleotides, the CDR3 is TGTGCCAGCAGCCCCCCGGGACAAAACTATGGCTACACCTTC. This translates into CASSPPGQNYGYTF.

This clone was counted a single time. CDR3 in amino acids: CASSLPLAGRLIPSYEQYF. The CDR3 DNA reads as TGTGCCAGCAGCCTTCCACTAGCGGGAAGATTAATCCCCTCCTACGAGCAGTACTTC. The chain has TRBV5-8 and TRBJ2-7; TRBD2 matches 10 bases. This CDR3 contains 19 residues. J lost 0 bases, V lost 4 bases, and 16 bases had no gene match. The germline CDR1 and CDR2 sequences are SGHTS and YDEGEE.

This chain uses TRBV14 with TRBJ2-1; D might be TRBD2 (6 bases). The germline V gene encodes CDR1 SGHDN and CDR2 FVKESK. CDR3 length equals 14 residues. Trimming stripped 5 bases from V and 7 bases from J, with 15 bases between. CDR3 sequence (DNA): TGTGCCAGCAGCAAGCCGGGACTTAAAAATGAGCAGTTCTTC. Translating gives CASSKPGLKNEQFF.

The chain joins TRBV27 to TRBJ1-2, with TRBD1 identical over 8 bases. Trimming removed 5 bases from V and 7 bases from J; junction bases left unmatched: 9. Germline CDR1 is MNHEY and CDR2 is SMNVEV (reference sequence). This CDR3 comprises 14 residues. The CDR3 DNA is TGTGCCAGCAGTAGGACAGGGAATAGAAGTGGCTACACCTTC. It is translated as CASSRTGNRSGYTF.

This clone occurred many times. This same CDR3 is encoded by further DNA sequences in the sample. The chain has TRBV25-1 and TRBJ2-7, with 8 bases matching TRBD1. Germline-derived CDR1 and CDR2 are MGHDK and SYGVNS. With V trimmed by 8 bases and J by 1 base, 7 bases remained unmatched. The CDR3 length is 14 residues. The CDR3 coding sequence is TGTGCCAGCGGCGGACAGGGTCGATCCTACGAGCAGTACTTC. Translated: CASGGQGRSYEQYF.

This clone is a singleton in its sample. The chain links TRBV28 to TRBJ1-2; D might be TRBD1 (5 bases). Trimming took off 3 bases at V and 0 bases at J, with 14 bases between the two ends. CDR1 is MDHEN and CDR2 is SYDVKM in the germline V gene. The CDR3 spans 16 residues. CDR3 DNA sequence: TGTGCCAGCAGTTTGGGGGGGACTCAACCTAACTATGGCTACACCTTC. It specifies CASSLGGTQPNYGYTF.

Concerning this clone: This likely reflects a read error, since a far larger clone is one base away. The chain employs TRBV29-1 and TRBJ1-4; D gene unclear. The CDR3 loop spans 14 amino acids. Per the germline V gene, CDR1 is SQVTM and CDR2 is ANQGSEA. Trimming removed 7 bases at V and 8 bases at J, with 20 bases between. CDR3 amino acids: CSARGQTSGEKLFF. The CDR3, as DNA: TGCAGCGCCCGCGGCCAAACTTCGGGGGAAAAACTGTTTTTT.

V is TRBV20-1 and J is TRBJ2-7; tentative D call: TRBD2 (5 bases). Germline V CDR1 and CDR2: DFQATT, SNEGSKA (reference sequence). Trimming took 4 bases from V and 4 from J, leaving 8 bases between them. The CDR3 is 11 residues long. The CDR3 protein is CSAKEAYEQYF. The CDR3 region has the DNA TGCAGTGCTAAGGAGGCTTACGAGCAGTACTTC.

The rearrangement uses TRBV18 and TRBJ2-2; D not resolved. V lost 6 bases, J lost 5 bases, and 4 bases lay in between. The germline V gene encodes CDR1 KGHSH and CDR2 LQKENI. The CDR3 is 11 amino acids. The CDR3 bases are TGTGCCAGCTCGCGTACCGGGGAGCTGTTTTTT. Protein sequence: CASSRTGELFF. Full variable domain (rest looked up from reference TRBV18 and TRBJ2-2): NAGVMQNPRHLVRRRGQEARLRCSPMKGHSHVYWYRQLPEEGLKFMVYLQKENIIDESGMPKERFSAEFPKEGPSILRIQQVVRGDSAAYFCASSRTGELFFGEGSRLTVL.

The chain carries TRBV7-2 and TRBJ2-5, with a tentative D call TRBD2 (6 bases). This CDR3 is built from 14 residues. Germline CDR1 is SGHTA and CDR2 is FQGNSA. Trimming took 5 bases from V and 1 from J, leaving 11 bases between them. The CDR3 reads CASSGGTFQETQYF. Here the CDR3 DNA reads TGTGCCAGCAGCGGGGGGACCTTCCAAGAGACCCAGTACTTC.

The chain employs TRBV29-1 and TRBJ2-2; the match to TRBD2 covers 8 bases. The CDR3 is 15 amino acids. The ends lost 2 bases at V and 9 bases at J; junction bases unmatched: 11. Per germline, CDR1 SQVTM and CDR2 ANQGSEA. The CDR3 is CSVESLAGPPRELFF. In DNA, the CDR3 is TGCAGCGTTGAATCGCTAGCGGGTCCTCCGCGGGAGCTGTTTTTT.

This clone was recorded at least ten times. The rearrangement joins TRBV4-3 to TRBJ1-3; D uncertain. Germline V CDR1 and CDR2: LGHNA, YSLEER. The CDR3 is 14 amino acids. Deletions cut 4 bases from V and 8 bases from J, with 15 bases between. CDR3 DNA: TGCGCCAGCAGCCCCTCGACCCAGAGGGACACCATATATTTT. Encoded protein: CASSPSTQRDTIYF.

Details on this clone: This likely reflects a read error, since a far larger clone is one base away. The chain joins TRBV10-2 to TRBJ1-1; no definite D call. The CDR3 totals 12 residues. CDR1 is WSHSY and CDR2 is SAAADI in the germline V gene. CDR3 sequence reads: CASSESYTEASF. CDR3 DNA sequence: TGCGCCAGCAGTGAGTCCTACACTGAAGCTTCCTTT.

This sequence joins TRBV28 and TRBJ2-7; D is uncertain. Germline V gives CDR1 MDHEN, CDR2 SYDVKM. Trimming shortened V by 6 bases and J by 6 bases, and 15 bases separated the two germline ends. The CDR3 is 13 residues long. DNA for the CDR3: TGTGCCAGCAGGAAGATCCAACGGCGCGAGCAGTACTTC. This gives the protein CASRKIQRREQYF.

This clone was found many times. In nucleotides, the CDR3 is TGTGCCTGGGGGACAGATAGCAATCAGCCCCAGCATTTT. It codes for CAWGTDSNQPQHF. V gene TRBV30 combines with J gene TRBJ1-5; 7 bases align to TRBD1. The germline V gene encodes CDR1 GTSNPN and CDR2 SVGIG (reference sequence). V lost 5 bases, J lost 0 bases, and 1 base stayed unmatched. The CDR3 covers 13 residues.

The CDR3 spells CASSESSGKNTGELFF. DNA for the CDR3: TGCGCCAGCAGTGAATCTAGCGGGAAAAACACCGGGGAGCTGTTTTTT. The chain carries TRBV10-2 and TRBJ2-2, with TRBD2 identical over 9 bases. J lost 2 bases, V lost 3 bases, and 4 bases had no gene match. The CDR3 loop spans 16 amino acids. Germline CDR1 and CDR2: WSHSY and SAAADI.